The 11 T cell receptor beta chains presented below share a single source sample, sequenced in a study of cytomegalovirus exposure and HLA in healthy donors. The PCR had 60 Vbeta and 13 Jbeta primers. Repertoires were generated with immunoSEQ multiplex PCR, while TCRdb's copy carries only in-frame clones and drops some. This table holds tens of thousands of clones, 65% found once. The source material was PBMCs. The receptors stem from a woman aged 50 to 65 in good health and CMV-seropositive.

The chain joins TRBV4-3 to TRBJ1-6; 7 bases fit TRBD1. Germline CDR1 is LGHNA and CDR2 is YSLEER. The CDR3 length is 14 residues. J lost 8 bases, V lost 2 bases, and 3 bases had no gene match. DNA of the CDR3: TGCGCCAGCAGCCAACAGGGGGACGATTCACCCCTCCACTTT. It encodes CASSQQGDDSPLHF.

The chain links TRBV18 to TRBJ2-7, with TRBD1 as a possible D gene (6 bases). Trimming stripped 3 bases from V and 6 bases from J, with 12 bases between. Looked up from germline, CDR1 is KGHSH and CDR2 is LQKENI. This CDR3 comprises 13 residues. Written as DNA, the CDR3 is TGTGCCAGCTCACCGGACTGGGGGCGCGAGCAGTACTTC. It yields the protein CASSPDWGREQYF.

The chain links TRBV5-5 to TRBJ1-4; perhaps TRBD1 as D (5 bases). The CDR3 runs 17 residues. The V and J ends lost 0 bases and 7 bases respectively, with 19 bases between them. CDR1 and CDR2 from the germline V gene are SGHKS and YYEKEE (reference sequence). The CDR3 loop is CASSLGHPNRRGEKLFF. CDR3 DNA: TGTGCCAGCAGCTTGGGGCACCCGAACAGGCGGGGTGAAAAACTGTTTTTT.

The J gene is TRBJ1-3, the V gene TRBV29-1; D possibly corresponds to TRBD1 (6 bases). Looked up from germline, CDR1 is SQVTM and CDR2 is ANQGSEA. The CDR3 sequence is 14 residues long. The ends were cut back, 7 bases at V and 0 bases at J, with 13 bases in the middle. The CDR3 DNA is TGCAGCGCAACAGGGACTAGCTCTGGAAACACCATATATTTT. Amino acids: CSATGTSSGNTIYF.

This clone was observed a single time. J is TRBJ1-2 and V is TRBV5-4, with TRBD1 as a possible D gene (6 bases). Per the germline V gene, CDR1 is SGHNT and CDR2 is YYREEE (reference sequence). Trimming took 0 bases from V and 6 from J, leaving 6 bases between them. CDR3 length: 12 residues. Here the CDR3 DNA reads TGTGCCAGCAGCTTGGACAGGGATGGCTACACCTTC. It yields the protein CASSLDRDGYTF.

CDR3 sequence reads: CASSHRQGEDYGYTF. The CDR3 bases are TGTGCCAGCAGCCATCGACAGGGGGAGGACTATGGCTACACCTTC. The V gene is TRBV4-2, the J gene TRBJ1-2; 9 nucleotides agree with TRBD1. Trimming cost V 3 bases and J 3 bases; bases outside gene matches: 5. Germline V lookup: CDR1 LGHNA, CDR2 YNFKEQ. The CDR3 spans 15 residues.

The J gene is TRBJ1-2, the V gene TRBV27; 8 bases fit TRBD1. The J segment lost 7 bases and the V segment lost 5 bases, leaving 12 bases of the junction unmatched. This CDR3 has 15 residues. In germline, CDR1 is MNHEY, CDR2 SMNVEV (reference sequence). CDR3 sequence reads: CASSPLSRGLVGYTF. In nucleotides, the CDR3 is TGTGCCAGCAGTCCCCTGAGCAGGGGGCTTGTTGGCTACACCTTC.

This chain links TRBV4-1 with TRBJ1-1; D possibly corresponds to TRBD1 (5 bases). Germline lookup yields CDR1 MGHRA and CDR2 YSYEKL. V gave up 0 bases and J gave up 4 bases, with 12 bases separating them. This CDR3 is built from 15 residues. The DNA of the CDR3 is TGCGCCAGCAGCCAAGACCCAGGCGGGGGCACTGAAGCTTTCTTT. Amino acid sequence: CASSQDPGGGTEAFF.

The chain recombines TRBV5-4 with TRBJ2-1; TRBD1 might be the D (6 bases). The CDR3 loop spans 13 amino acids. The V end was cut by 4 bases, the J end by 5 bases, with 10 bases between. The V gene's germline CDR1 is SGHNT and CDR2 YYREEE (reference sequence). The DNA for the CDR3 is TGTGCCAGCAGCCCTCAGGGGAACAATGAGCAGTTCTTC. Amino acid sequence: CASSPQGNNEQFF.

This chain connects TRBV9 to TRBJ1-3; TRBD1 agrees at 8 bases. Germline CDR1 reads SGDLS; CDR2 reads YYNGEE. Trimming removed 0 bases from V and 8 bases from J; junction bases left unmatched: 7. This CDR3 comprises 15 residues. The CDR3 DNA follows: TGTGCCAGCAGCGTAGACGGGACAGGTGGGGACACCATATATTTT. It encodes CASSVDGTGGDTIYF.

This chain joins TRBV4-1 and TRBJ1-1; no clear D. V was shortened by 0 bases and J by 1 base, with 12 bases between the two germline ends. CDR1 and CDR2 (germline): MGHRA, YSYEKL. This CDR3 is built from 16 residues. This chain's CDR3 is CASSQETHTANTEAFF. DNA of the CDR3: TGCGCCAGCAGCCAAGAAACCCACACCGCGAACACTGAAGCTTTCTTT.